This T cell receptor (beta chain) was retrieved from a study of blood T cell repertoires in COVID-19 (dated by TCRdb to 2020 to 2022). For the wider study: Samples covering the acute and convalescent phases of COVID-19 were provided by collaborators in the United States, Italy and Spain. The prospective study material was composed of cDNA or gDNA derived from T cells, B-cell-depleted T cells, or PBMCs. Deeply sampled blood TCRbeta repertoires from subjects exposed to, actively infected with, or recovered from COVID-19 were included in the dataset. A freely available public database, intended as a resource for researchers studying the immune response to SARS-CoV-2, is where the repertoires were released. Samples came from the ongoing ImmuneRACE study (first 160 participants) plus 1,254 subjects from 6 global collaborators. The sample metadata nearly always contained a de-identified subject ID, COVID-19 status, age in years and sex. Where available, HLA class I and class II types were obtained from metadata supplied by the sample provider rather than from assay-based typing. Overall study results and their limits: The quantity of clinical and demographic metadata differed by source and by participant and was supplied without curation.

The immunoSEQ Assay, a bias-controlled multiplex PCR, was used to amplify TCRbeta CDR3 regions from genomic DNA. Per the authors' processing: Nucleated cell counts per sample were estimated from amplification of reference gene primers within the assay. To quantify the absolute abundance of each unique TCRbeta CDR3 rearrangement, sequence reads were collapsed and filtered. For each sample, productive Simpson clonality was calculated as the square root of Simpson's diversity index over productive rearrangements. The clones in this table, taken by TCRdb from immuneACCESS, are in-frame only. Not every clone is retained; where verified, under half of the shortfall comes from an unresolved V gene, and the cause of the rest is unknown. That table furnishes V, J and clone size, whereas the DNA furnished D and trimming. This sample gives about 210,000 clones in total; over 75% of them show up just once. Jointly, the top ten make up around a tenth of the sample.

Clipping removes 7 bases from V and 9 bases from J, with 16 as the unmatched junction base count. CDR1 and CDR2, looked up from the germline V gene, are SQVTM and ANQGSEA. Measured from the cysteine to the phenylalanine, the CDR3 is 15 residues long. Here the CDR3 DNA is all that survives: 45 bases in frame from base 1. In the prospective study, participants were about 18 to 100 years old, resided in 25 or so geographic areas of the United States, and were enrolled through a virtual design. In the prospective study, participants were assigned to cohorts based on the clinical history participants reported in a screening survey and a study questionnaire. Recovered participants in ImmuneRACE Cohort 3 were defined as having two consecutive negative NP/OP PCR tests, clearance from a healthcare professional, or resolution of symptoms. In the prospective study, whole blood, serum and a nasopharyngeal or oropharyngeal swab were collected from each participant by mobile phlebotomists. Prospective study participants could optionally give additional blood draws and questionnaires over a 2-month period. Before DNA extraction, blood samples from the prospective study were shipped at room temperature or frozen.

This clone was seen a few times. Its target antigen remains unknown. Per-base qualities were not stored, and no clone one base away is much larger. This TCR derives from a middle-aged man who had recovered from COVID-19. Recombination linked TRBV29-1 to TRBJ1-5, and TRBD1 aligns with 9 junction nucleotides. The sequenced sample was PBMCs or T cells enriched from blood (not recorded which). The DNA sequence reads TGCAGCGGAGACCCGGGACAGGGACATAATGGGCCCCAGCATTTT. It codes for CSGDPGQGHNGPQHF.